This T cell receptor (beta chain) was retrieved from a study of T-cell reconstitution after alpha-beta-depleted transplantation in children. This clonotype was detected many times. TCRbeta library preparation incorporated unique molecular identifiers. A single record per CDR3 protein comes from TCRdb applying MiXCR to the PCR reads. The table records hundreds of thousands of distinct CDR3 sequences, about 12% of them present only once. The CDR3 has 14 amino acids. V lost 5 bases and J 3 bases, leaving 14 bases between the germline ends. Germline-derived CDR1 and CDR2 are MDHEN and SYDVKM. The chain has TRBV28 and TRBJ2-7; a weak D match, TRBD1 (5 bases). The material was PBMCs from the stem cell graft donor, obtained from the stem cell graft. The receptor was derived from a human donor who donated a stem cell graft to a child with acute lymphoblastic leukemia. The CDR3 sequence is CASSLRARFYEQYF. The CDR3 DNA reads TGTGCCAGCAGTCTCAGGGCCAGGTTCTACGAGCAGTACTTC.